This is a list of T cell receptor beta chains from one sample in a study of blood T cell repertoires in COVID-19. The repertoire was sequenced with immunoSEQ multiplex PCR; TCRdb's copy has only in-frame clones and lacks some. The table includes under 200,000 clones, more than 85% detected once. The sequenced material came from peripheral blood. These receptor sequences come from a man aged 55 to 70 with COVID-19, enrolled during active disease. Both conserved end residues are part of each CDR3. The order of the fields is J gene, V gene, clone size, D gene, CDR3 DNA, CDR3 protein. D genes are given only for firm matches. Expanded clones are given a class, and other clones once, few, many or no size at all.

j_gene: TRBJ2-5; v_gene: TRBV3-1/TRBV3-2; abundance: NA; d_gene: TRBD2; CDR3nt: TGTGCCAGCAGCCAAGAAAGAAGACTAGCTCAGACCCAGTACTTC; CDR3aa: CASSQERRLAQTQYF
j_gene: TRBJ1-5; v_gene: TRBV7-2; abundance: NA; d_gene: NA; CDR3nt: TGTGCCAGCAGCTCAGGGGTGCAGCCCCAGCATTTT; CDR3aa: CASSSGVQPQHF
j_gene: TRBJ1-4; v_gene: TRBV7-6; abundance: NA; d_gene: TRBD1; CDR3nt: TGTGCCAGCAGCTTAGCGGGACAGAGAAATGAAAAACTGTTTTTT; CDR3aa: CASSLAGQRNEKLFF
j_gene: TRBJ1-1; v_gene: TRBV6-2/TRBV6-3; abundance: NA; d_gene: NA; CDR3nt: TGTGCCAGCAGCCAGCCGTATGGGGGGGAGAACACTGAAGCTTTCTTT; CDR3aa: CASSQPYGGENTEAFF
j_gene: TRBJ1-1; v_gene: TRBV4-3; abundance: NA; d_gene: NA; CDR3nt: TGCGCCAGCAGCCAAGCCGGAGAGGTGTACACTGAAGCTTTCTTT; CDR3aa: CASSQAGEVYTEAFF
j_gene: TRBJ2-7; v_gene: TRBV10-3; abundance: once; d_gene: TRBD2; CDR3nt: TGTGCCATCAGTGACCCGGGACTAGGAGCCTCCTACGAGCAGTACTTC; CDR3aa: CAISDPGLGASYEQYF
j_gene: TRBJ1-1; v_gene: TRBV5-1; abundance: NA; d_gene: NA; CDR3nt: TGCGCCAGCAGCGCGTCAGGGAGGAGCACTGAAGCTTTCTTT; CDR3aa: CASSASGRSTEAFF
j_gene: TRBJ1-5; v_gene: TRBV28; abundance: NA; d_gene: TRBD1; CDR3nt: TGTGCCAGCAACCTTGGACAGGCGGTGAATCAGCCCCAGCATTTT; CDR3aa: CASNLGQAVNQPQHF
j_gene: TRBJ1-1; v_gene: TRBV19; abundance: NA; d_gene: TRBD1; CDR3nt: TGTGCCAGTGCCGGGACAGGGGTGAACACTGAAGCTTTCTTT; CDR3aa: CASAGTGVNTEAFF
j_gene: TRBJ1-2; v_gene: TRBV7-8; abundance: NA; d_gene: NA; CDR3nt: TGTGCCAGCAGCCTCCGTTTTGGGGCAGAAGGTGGCTACACCTTC; CDR3aa: CASSLRFGAEGGYTF
j_gene: TRBJ1-2; v_gene: TRBV19; abundance: once; d_gene: NA; CDR3nt: TGTGCCAGTAACGATCCGGGTGTCTATGGCTACACCTTC; CDR3aa: CASNDPGVYGYTF
j_gene: TRBJ1-4; v_gene: TRBV3-1/TRBV3-2; abundance: NA; d_gene: TRBD1; CDR3nt: TGTGCCAGCAGAAACAGGGGGCAGATTGAAAAACTGTTTTTT; CDR3aa: CASRNRGQIEKLFF
j_gene: TRBJ1-2; v_gene: TRBV2; abundance: NA; d_gene: TRBD1; CDR3nt: TGTGCCAGCAGCGGACAGGGCATTGGCTACACCTTC; CDR3aa: CASSGQGIGYTF
j_gene: TRBJ2-5; v_gene: TRBV27; abundance: NA; d_gene: NA; CDR3nt: TGTGCCAGCAGTACCCCACAGACAGGACGCCCGGAGACCCAGTACTTC; CDR3aa: CASSTPQTGRPETQYF
j_gene: TRBJ2-5; v_gene: TRBV7-9; abundance: NA; d_gene: TRBD1; CDR3nt: TGTGCCAGCAGCTCTGGGACAGGCCAAGAGACCCAGTACTTC; CDR3aa: CASSSGTGQETQYF
j_gene: TRBJ1-2; v_gene: TRBV4-1; abundance: once; d_gene: NA; CDR3nt: TGCGCCAGCAGCCAACGCGATAACGGGGACTGGAACTATGGCTACACCTTC; CDR3aa: CASSQRDNGDWNYGYTF
j_gene: TRBJ1-6; v_gene: TRBV29-1; abundance: NA; d_gene: NA; CDR3nt: TGCAGCGTTGAAATAGGGGATAGTTCACCCCTCCACTTT; CDR3aa: CSVEIGDSSPLHF
j_gene: TRBJ2-7; v_gene: TRBV21-1; abundance: NA; d_gene: NA; CDR3nt: TGTGCCAGCAGCGCCCTTCCACAGGGGACATACTCCTACGAGCAGTACTTC; CDR3aa: CASSALPQGTYSYEQYF
j_gene: TRBJ2-1; v_gene: TRBV6-5; abundance: NA; d_gene: TRBD2; CDR3nt: TGTGCCAGCAGCTCAGCGGGAGGGCCTTACAATGAGCAGTTCTTC; CDR3aa: CASSSAGGPYNEQFF
j_gene: TRBJ1-3; v_gene: TRBV6-1; abundance: NA; d_gene: TRBD1; CDR3nt: TGTGCCAGCAGTGGAGGGACAGCCAACCTCTCTGGAAACACCATATATTTT; CDR3aa: CASSGGTANLSGNTIYF
j_gene: TRBJ1-1; v_gene: TRBV18; abundance: NA; d_gene: NA; CDR3nt: TGTGCCAGCTCGCCCGGAGAGAACACTGAAGCTTTCTTT; CDR3aa: CASSPGENTEAFF
j_gene: TRBJ2-1; v_gene: TRBV7-9; abundance: NA; d_gene: NA; CDR3nt: TGTGCCAGCAGCTTCGACGGGAGCTCCTACAATGAGCAGTTCTTC; CDR3aa: CASSFDGSSYNEQFF
j_gene: TRBJ1-4; v_gene: TRBV6-2/TRBV6-3; abundance: NA; d_gene: TRBD1; CDR3nt: TGTGCCAGCAGCCGCCGGACAGGGGGCGCCGAAAAACTGTTTTTT; CDR3aa: CASSRRTGGAEKLFF
j_gene: TRBJ2-3; v_gene: TRBV18; abundance: once; d_gene: TRBD1; CDR3nt: TGTGCCAGCTCCAGGGACAGGGGTGCAGATACGCAGTATTTT; CDR3aa: CASSRDRGADTQYF
j_gene: TRBJ1-1; v_gene: TRBV10-3; abundance: NA; d_gene: NA; CDR3nt: TGTGCCATAGGACAGACCGAGAACACTGAAGCTTTCTTT; CDR3aa: CAIGQTENTEAFF
j_gene: TRBJ1-5; v_gene: TRBV20-1; abundance: NA; d_gene: NA; CDR3nt: TGCAGTGCTAGTAAGGGGGTCAGCAATCAGCCCCAGCATTTT; CDR3aa: CSASKGVSNQPQHF
j_gene: TRBJ1-4; v_gene: TRBV3-1/TRBV3-2; abundance: NA; d_gene: TRBD1; CDR3nt: TGTGCCAGCAGCCAACCGGGACAGATTAATGAAAAACTGTTTTTT; CDR3aa: CASSQPGQINEKLFF
j_gene: TRBJ1-2; v_gene: TRBV19; abundance: NA; d_gene: TRBD1; CDR3nt: TGTGCCAGTAGTATGTCTCCAGGGGGCGGTGGCTACACCTTC; CDR3aa: CASSMSPGGGGYTF
j_gene: TRBJ2-7; v_gene: TRBV11-3; abundance: NA; d_gene: NA; CDR3nt: TGTGCCAGCAGCTCGTTCTCCGAGCTCTCCTACGAGCAGTACTTC; CDR3aa: CASSSFSELSYEQYF
j_gene: TRBJ2-7; v_gene: TRBV5-1; abundance: NA; d_gene: TRBD1; CDR3nt: TGCGCCAGCAGCTTGGGGGACAGGGGCAATGACGAGCAGTACTTC; CDR3aa: CASSLGDRGNDEQYF
j_gene: TRBJ2-7; v_gene: TRBV5-6; abundance: NA; d_gene: NA; CDR3nt: TGTGCCAGCAGCTTGGGCCCCGCGTACGAGCAGTACTTC; CDR3aa: CASSLGPAYEQYF
j_gene: TRBJ2-1; v_gene: TRBV27; abundance: once; d_gene: TRBD2; CDR3nt: TGTGCCAGCAGCTCCAGGCGGGGGAACCCCTCCTACAATGAGCAGTTCTTC; CDR3aa: CASSSRRGNPSYNEQFF
j_gene: TRBJ2-3; v_gene: TRBV18; abundance: NA; d_gene: TRBD2; CDR3nt: TGTGCCAGCTCACCGGCTAGCGGGGGCCCTAGCACAGATACGCAGTATTTT; CDR3aa: CASSPASGGPSTDTQYF
j_gene: TRBJ1-5; v_gene: TRBV12-3/TRBV12-4; abundance: NA; d_gene: TRBD1; CDR3nt: TGTGCCAGCAGTATGACAGGGGAACAGCATTTT; CDR3aa: CASSMTGEQHF
j_gene: TRBJ2-3; v_gene: TRBV5-1; abundance: NA; d_gene: NA; CDR3nt: TGCGCCAGCAGCTTGGATTTGGCGGAGCGGGCCACAGATACGCAGTATTTT; CDR3aa: CASSLDLAERATDTQYF
j_gene: TRBJ1-2; v_gene: TRBV6-5; abundance: NA; d_gene: NA; CDR3nt: TGTGCCAGCAGGGACTTGCTACTGAGGAAGGCCTTC; CDR3aa: CASRDLLLRKAF
j_gene: TRBJ2-7; v_gene: TRBV7-9; abundance: NA; d_gene: TRBD1; CDR3nt: TGTGCCAGCAGCCCGACAGGGCCAAGCGAGCAGTACTTC; CDR3aa: CASSPTGPSEQYF
j_gene: TRBJ1-2; v_gene: TRBV7-2; abundance: NA; d_gene: TRBD1; CDR3nt: TGTGCCAGCAGCCCAGACTACGGACAGGGGAATCGAGGCTACACCTTC; CDR3aa: CASSPDYGQGNRGYTF
j_gene: TRBJ2-1; v_gene: TRBV19; abundance: NA; d_gene: NA; CDR3nt: TGTGCCAGTAGTCCCGGGAGCGTGCCCTCCTACAATGAGCAGTTCTTC; CDR3aa: CASSPGSVPSYNEQFF
j_gene: TRBJ1-2; v_gene: TRBV29-1; abundance: many; d_gene: NA; CDR3nt: TGCAGCGCCTCCCGACAGTCGGACTACACCTTC; CDR3aa: CSASRQSDYTF
j_gene: TRBJ1-5; v_gene: TRBV6-5; abundance: NA; d_gene: NA; CDR3nt: TGTGCCAGCAGGAAGACAGTAAATCAGCCCCAGCATTTT; CDR3aa: CASRKTVNQPQHF
j_gene: TRBJ1-1; v_gene: TRBV7-2; abundance: NA; d_gene: NA; CDR3nt: TGTGCCAGCACCGGACAGCTTAACACTGAAGCTTTCTTT; CDR3aa: CASTGQLNTEAFF
j_gene: TRBJ2-2; v_gene: TRBV7-2; abundance: NA; d_gene: TRBD2; CDR3nt: TGTGCCAGCAGCTTAATGGGGACTACCCTCACCGGGGAGCTGTTTTTT; CDR3aa: CASSLMGTTLTGELFF
j_gene: TRBJ2-1; v_gene: TRBV9; abundance: NA; d_gene: TRBD2; CDR3nt: TGTGCCAGCAGCGTAGAGGGGGGGACTAGCGGCAATGAGCAGTTCTTC; CDR3aa: CASSVEGGTSGNEQFF
j_gene: TRBJ1-2; v_gene: TRBV6-2/TRBV6-3; abundance: once; d_gene: NA; CDR3nt: TGTGCCAGCAGTTACAGGGGGTCTAACTATGGCTACACCTTC; CDR3aa: CASSYRGSNYGYTF
j_gene: TRBJ1-1; v_gene: TRBV6-1; abundance: NA; d_gene: TRBD1; CDR3nt: TGTGCCAGCAGTGACAGGGGGCTTCGGGCTTTCTTT; CDR3aa: CASSDRGLRAFF
j_gene: TRBJ2-5; v_gene: TRBV13; abundance: NA; d_gene: NA; CDR3nt: TGTGCCAGCAGCTCTGGGGGGGCCCGGGAGACCCAGTACTTC; CDR3aa: CASSSGGARETQYF
j_gene: TRBJ2-7; v_gene: TRBV2; abundance: NA; d_gene: TRBD2; CDR3nt: TGTGCCAGCCGGGACTACGGGGGCTCCTACGAGCAGTACTTC; CDR3aa: CASRDYGGSYEQYF
j_gene: TRBJ1-6; v_gene: TRBV11-2; abundance: NA; d_gene: NA; CDR3nt: TGTGCCAGCAGCCGTTTCGGGGTCGCGAATTCACCCCTCCACTTT; CDR3aa: CASSRFGVANSPLHF
j_gene: TRBJ2-3; v_gene: TRBV6-6; abundance: NA; d_gene: TRBD2; CDR3nt: TGTGCCAGCATGACTAGCGCTAGCACAGATACGCAGTATTTT; CDR3aa: CASMTSASTDTQYF
j_gene: TRBJ2-7; v_gene: TRBV7-2; abundance: NA; d_gene: TRBD2; CDR3nt: TGTGCCAGCAGCTTGTCGCGACTAGCGGGAGAGGGGCAGTACTTC; CDR3aa: CASSLSRLAGEGQYF
j_gene: TRBJ1-2; v_gene: TRBV7-2; abundance: NA; d_gene: NA; CDR3nt: TGTGCCAGCAGCTTAGCCCTTGACAGGAACTATGGCTACACCTTC; CDR3aa: CASSLALDRNYGYTF
j_gene: TRBJ2-7; v_gene: TRBV3-1/TRBV3-2; abundance: NA; d_gene: NA; CDR3nt: TGTGCCAGCAGCTCCCTGCAGGGTGACGAGCAGTACTTC; CDR3aa: CASSSLQGDEQYF
j_gene: TRBJ1-1; v_gene: TRBV12-3/TRBV12-4; abundance: NA; d_gene: NA; CDR3nt: TGTGCCAGCAGCCGGCAGGCCTACACTGAAGCTTTCTTT; CDR3aa: CASSRQAYTEAFF
j_gene: TRBJ2-5; v_gene: TRBV7-9; abundance: NA; d_gene: TRBD2; CDR3nt: TGTGCCAGCAGCTTAACTAGCGGGGAACAAGAGACCCAGTACTTC; CDR3aa: CASSLTSGEQETQYF
j_gene: TRBJ1-5; v_gene: TRBV2; abundance: NA; d_gene: NA; CDR3nt: TGTGCCAGCAGTGAAGCGTGGGGGGATCAGCCCCAGCATTTT; CDR3aa: CASSEAWGDQPQHF
j_gene: TRBJ2-3; v_gene: TRBV19; abundance: NA; d_gene: TRBD1; CDR3nt: TGTGCCAGTAGTATCCTACAGGGGGCCGGTACAGATACGCAGTATTTT; CDR3aa: CASSILQGAGTDTQYF
j_gene: TRBJ1-3; v_gene: TRBV5-5; abundance: NA; d_gene: TRBD1; CDR3nt: TGTGCCAGCAGCTATCGACAGGGGGTTGGAAACACCATATATTTT; CDR3aa: CASSYRQGVGNTIYF
j_gene: TRBJ1-5; v_gene: TRBV10-2; abundance: NA; d_gene: NA; CDR3nt: TGCGCCAGTGGAATTGAAGGGGGAAATCAGCCCCAGCATTTT; CDR3aa: CASGIEGGNQPQHF